This T cell receptor (beta chain) was observed in a study of OX40 agonist ivuxolimab in advanced cancers. For the study at large: Patients were dosed with the agonistic anti-OX40 (CD134) antibody ivuxolimab. At 0.01 to 10 mg/kg, ivuxolimab was administered intravenously to patients every 2 weeks. In three patients, partial responses were observed, one with hepatocellular carcinoma and two with cutaneous melanoma.

Whole-study results and caveats: In CD8+ T cells, expanded clones were on average more numerous than in CD4+.

A remark on this clone: Its antigen is undetermined.

The V gene end was trimmed by 4 bases and the J gene end by 3 bases; junction bases not matched to a gene: 17. This CDR3 comprises 19 residues. Germline CDR1 is SGHVS and CDR2 is FNYEAQ. Generated by immunoSEQ multiplex PCR, the TCRdb table keeps only in-frame clones and is missing some. The data contain roughly 92,000 clones, about 90% of them seen just once; the ten biggest clones take up approximately 0.78%. The V call is TRBV7-6, the J call TRBJ2-7; TRBD1 matches at 11 bases. The sequence was collected from an adult with an advanced solid tumor such as melanoma, head and neck, liver or kidney cancer. Sequencing used CD4+ or CD8+ T cells sorted from blood, obtained in a trial of the OX40 agonist ivuxolimab. CDR3: CASSSQRTGGVSGFYEQYF. CDR3 coding DNA: TGTGCCAGCAGCTCCCAGAGGACAGGGGGCGTCTCCGGATTCTACGAGCAGTACTTC.